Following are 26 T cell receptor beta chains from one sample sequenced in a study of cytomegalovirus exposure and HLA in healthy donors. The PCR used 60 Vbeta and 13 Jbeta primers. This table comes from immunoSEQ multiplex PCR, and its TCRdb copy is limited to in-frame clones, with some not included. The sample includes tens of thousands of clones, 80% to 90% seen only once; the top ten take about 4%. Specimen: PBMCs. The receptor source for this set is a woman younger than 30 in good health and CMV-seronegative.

CDR3 DNA: TGTGCCAGCTCTACAGCGGGGGGGCAAGGGGGTGAGCAGTACTTC. Translation gives CASSTAGGQGGEQYF. The rearrangement uses TRBV4-2 and TRBJ2-7, with 10 bases matching TRBD2. The CDR3 runs 15 residues. Trimming removed 8 bases from V and 7 bases from J; junction bases left unmatched: 14. CDR1 LGHNA and CDR2 YNFKEQ come from the germline V gene.

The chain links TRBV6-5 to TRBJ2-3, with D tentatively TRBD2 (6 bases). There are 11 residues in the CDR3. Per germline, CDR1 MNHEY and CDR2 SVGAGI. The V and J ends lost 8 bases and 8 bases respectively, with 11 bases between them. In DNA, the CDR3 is TGTGCCAGCTCCCTGGGGGGTACGCAGTATTTT. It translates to CASSLGGTQYF.

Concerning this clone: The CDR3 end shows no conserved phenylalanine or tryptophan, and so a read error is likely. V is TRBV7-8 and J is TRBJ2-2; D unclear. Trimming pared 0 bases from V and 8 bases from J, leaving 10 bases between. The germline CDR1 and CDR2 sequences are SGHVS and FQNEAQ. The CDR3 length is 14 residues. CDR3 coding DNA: TGTGCCAGCAGCTTAGCGCTACCCCCGGGGGAGCTGTTTTCT. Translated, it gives CASSLALPPGELFS.

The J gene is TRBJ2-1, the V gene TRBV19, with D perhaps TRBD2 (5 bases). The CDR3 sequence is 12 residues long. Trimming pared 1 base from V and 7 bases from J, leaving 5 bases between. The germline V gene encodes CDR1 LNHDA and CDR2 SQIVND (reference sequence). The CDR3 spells CASSIGGNEQFF. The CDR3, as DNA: TGTGCCAGTAGTATAGGAGGGAATGAGCAGTTCTTC.

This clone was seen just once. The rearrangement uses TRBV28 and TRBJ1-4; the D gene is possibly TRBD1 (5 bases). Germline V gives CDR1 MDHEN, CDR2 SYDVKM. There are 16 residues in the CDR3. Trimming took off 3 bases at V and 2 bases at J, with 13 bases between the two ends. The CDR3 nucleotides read TGTGCCAGCAGTTTGTCCGGTGGGGGGACTAATGAAAAACTGTTTTTT. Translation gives CASSLSGGGTNEKLFF.

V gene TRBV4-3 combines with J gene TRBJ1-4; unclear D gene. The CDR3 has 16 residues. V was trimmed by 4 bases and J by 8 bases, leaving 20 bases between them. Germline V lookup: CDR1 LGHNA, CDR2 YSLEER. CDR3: CASSRRPRPLKEKLFF. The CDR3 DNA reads TGCGCCAGCAGCCGGAGGCCGCGGCCATTAAAGGAAAAACTGTTTTTT.

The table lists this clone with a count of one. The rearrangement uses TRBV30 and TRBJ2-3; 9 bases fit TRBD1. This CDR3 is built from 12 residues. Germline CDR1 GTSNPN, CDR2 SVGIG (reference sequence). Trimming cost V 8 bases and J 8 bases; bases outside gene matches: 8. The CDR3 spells CAGTGSVSTQYF. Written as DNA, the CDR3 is TGTGCCGGGACAGGGTCTGTGAGTACGCAGTATTTT.

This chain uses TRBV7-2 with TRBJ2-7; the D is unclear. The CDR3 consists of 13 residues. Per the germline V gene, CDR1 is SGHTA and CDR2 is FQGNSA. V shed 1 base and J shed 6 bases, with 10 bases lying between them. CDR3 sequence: CASSLVQVREQYF. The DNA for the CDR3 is TGTGCCAGCAGCTTAGTTCAGGTCCGCGAGCAGTACTTC.

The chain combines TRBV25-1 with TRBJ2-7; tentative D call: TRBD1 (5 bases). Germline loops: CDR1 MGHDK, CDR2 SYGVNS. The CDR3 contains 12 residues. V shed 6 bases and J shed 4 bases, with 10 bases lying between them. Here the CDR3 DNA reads TGTGCCAGCAGAGGACAACTATACGAGCAGTACTTC. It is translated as CASRGQLYEQYF.

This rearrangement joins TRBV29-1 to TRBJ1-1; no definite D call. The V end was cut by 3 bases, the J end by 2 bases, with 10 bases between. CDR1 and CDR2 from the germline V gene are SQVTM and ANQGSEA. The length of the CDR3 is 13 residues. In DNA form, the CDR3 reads TGCAGCGTTGATCGGTTGTTAAACACTGAAGCTTTCTTT. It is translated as CSVDRLLNTEAFF.

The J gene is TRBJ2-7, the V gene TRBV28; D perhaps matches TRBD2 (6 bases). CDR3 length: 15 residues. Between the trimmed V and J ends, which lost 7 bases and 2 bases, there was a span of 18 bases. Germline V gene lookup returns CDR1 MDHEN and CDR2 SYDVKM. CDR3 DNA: TGTGCCAGCAATGCCCCAGCCGGGAGTGCCTACGAGCAGTACTTC. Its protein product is CASNAPAGSAYEQYF.

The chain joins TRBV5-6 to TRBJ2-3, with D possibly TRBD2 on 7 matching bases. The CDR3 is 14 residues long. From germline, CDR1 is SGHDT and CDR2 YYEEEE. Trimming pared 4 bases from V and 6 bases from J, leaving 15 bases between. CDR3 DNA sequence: TGTGCCAGCAGCGTCGGGGGGCCAGCGGATACGCAGTATTTT. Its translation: CASSVGGPADTQYF.

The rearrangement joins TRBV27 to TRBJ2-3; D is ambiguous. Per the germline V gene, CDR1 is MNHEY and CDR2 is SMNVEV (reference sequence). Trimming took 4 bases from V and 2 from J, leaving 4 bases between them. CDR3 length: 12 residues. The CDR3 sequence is CASSWATDTQYF. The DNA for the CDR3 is TGTGCCAGCAGTTGGGCCACAGATACGCAGTATTTT.

This CDR3 is CASKGPREQFF. The CDR3 DNA reads TGCGCCAGCAAGGGGCCGCGCGAGCAGTTCTTC. J is TRBJ2-1 and V is TRBV5-1; TRBD1 might be the D (5 bases). V dropped 6 bases and J dropped 10 bases, with 11 bases sitting between them. Per germline, CDR1 SGHRS and CDR2 YFSETQ. The CDR3 is 11 residues long.

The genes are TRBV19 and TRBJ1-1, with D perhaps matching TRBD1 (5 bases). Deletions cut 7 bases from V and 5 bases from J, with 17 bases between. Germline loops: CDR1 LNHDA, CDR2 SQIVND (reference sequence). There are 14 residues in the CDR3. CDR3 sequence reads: CASTITGGVTEAFF. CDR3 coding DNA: TGTGCCAGTACCATCACGGGGGGAGTTACTGAAGCTTTCTTT.

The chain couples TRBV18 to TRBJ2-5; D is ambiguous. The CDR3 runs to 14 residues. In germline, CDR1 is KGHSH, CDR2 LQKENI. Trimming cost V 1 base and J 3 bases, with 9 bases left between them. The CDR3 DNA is TGTGCCAGCTCACCACGGCAGGCTGAAGAGACCCAGTACTTC. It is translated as CASSPRQAEETQYF. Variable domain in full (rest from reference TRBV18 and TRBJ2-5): NAGVMQNPRHLVRRRGQEARLRCSPMKGHSHVYWYRQLPEEGLKFMVYLQKENIIDESGMPKERFSAEFPKEGPSILRIQQVVRGDSAAYFCASSPRQAEETQYFGPGTRLLVL.

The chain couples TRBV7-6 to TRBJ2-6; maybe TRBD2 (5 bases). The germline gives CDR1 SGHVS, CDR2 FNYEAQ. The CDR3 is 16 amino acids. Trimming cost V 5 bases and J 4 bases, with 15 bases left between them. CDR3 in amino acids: CASSAGLLAGANVLTF. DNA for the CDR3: TGTGCCAGCAGCGCCGGACTCCTCGCCGGGGCCAACGTCCTGACTTTC.

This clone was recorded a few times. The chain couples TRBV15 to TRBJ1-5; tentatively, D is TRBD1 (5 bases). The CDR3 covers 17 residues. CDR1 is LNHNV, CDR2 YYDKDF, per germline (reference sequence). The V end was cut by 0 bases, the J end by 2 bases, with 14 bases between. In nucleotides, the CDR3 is TGTGCCACCAGCAGAGATGATAAGGGGCTTGGCAATCAGCCCCAGCATTTT. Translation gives CATSRDDKGLGNQPQHF.

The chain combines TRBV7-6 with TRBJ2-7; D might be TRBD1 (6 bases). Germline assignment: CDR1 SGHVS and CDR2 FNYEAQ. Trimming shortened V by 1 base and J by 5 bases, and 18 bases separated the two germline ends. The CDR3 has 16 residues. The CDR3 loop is CASSLGIGSGEHEQYF. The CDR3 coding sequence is TGTGCCAGCAGCTTAGGTATCGGGTCAGGGGAACACGAGCAGTACTTC.

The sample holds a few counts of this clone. CDR3 nucleotide sequence: TGTGCCTGGAGTGCAGGGTATGATGGCTACACCTTC. Its translation: CAWSAGYDGYTF. This chain joins TRBV30 and TRBJ1-2; maybe TRBD1 (5 bases). This CDR3 has 12 residues. Germline V gene data show CDR1 as GTSNPN and CDR2 as SVGIG (reference sequence). V gave up 1 base and J gave up 6 bases, with 9 bases separating them.

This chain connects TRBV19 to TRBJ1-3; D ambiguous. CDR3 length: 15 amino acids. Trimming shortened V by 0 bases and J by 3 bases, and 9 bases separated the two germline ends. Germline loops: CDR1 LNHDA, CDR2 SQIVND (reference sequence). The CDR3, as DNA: TGTGCCAGTAGTATAGATGGAGGGCTTGGAAACACCATATATTTT. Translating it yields CASSIDGGLGNTIYF.

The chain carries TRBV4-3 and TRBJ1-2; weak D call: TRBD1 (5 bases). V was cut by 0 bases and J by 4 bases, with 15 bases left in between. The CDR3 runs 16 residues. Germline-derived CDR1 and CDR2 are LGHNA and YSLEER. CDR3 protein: CASSQDKSQGSYGYTF. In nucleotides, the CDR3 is TGCGCCAGCAGCCAAGATAAATCGCAGGGATCCTATGGCTACACCTTC.

The DNA of the CDR3 is TGTGCCAGCAGTTTAGGGGGGACAGCCGTTTTGGGGCAGTACTTC. Protein: CASSLGGTAVLGQYF. The chain has TRBV28 and TRBJ2-7; tentative D call: TRBD1 (7 bases). The germline V gene has CDR1 MDHEN and CDR2 SYDVKM. CDR3 length: 15 residues. Trimming removed 2 bases at V and 9 bases at J, with 20 bases between.

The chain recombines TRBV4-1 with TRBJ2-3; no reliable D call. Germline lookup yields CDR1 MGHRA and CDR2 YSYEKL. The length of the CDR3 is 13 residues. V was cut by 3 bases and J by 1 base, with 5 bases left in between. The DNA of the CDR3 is TGCGCCAGCAGCCACCCGGGCACAGATACGCAGTATTTT. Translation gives CASSHPGTDTQYF.

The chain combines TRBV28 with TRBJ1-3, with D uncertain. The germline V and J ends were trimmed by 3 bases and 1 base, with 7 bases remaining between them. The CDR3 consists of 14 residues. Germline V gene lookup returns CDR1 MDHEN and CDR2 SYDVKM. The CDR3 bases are TGTGCCAGCAGTTTGGAGGGTTCTGGAAACACCATATATTTT. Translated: CASSLEGSGNTIYF.

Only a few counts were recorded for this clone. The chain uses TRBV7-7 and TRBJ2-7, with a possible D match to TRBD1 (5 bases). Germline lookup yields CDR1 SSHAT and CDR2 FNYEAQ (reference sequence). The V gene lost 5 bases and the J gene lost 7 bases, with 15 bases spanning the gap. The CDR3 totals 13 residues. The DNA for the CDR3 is TGTGCCAGCAGCCCAGACAGTGGTGGAGAGCAGTACTTC. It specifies CASSPDSGGEQYF. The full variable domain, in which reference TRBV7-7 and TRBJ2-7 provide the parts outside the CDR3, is GAGVSQSPRYKVTKRGQDVTLRCDPISSHATLYWYQQALGQGPEFLTYFNYEAQPDKSGLPSDRFSAERPEGSISTLTIQRTEQRDSAMYRCASSPDSGGEQYFGPGTRLTVT.